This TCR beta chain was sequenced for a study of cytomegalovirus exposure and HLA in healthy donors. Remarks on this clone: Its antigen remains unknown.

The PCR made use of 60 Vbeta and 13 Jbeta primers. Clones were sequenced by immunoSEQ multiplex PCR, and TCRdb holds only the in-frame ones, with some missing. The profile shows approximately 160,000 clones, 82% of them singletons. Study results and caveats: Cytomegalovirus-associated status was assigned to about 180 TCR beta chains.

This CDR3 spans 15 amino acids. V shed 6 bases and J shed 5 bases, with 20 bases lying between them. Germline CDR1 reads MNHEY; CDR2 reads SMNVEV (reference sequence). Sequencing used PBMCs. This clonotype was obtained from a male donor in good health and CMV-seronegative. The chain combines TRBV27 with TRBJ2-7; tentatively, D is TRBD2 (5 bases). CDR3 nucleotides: TGTGCCAGCAGACTTAGAGCGGTAAACGGGGACGAGCAGTACTTC. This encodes CASRLRAVNGDEQYF.